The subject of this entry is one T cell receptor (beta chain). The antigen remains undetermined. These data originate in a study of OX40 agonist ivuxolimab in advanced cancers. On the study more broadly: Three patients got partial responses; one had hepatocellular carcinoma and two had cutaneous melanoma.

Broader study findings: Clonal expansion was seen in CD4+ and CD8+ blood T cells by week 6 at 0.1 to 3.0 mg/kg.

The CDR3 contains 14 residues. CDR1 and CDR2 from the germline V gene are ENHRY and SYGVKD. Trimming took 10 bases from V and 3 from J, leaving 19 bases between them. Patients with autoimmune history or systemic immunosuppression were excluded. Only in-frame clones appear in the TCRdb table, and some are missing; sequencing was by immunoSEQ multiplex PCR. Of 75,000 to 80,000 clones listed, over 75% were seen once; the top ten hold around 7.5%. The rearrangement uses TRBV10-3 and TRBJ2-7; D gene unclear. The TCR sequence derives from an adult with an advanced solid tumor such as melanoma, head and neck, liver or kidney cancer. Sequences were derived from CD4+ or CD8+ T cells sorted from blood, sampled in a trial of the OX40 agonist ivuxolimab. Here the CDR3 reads CATKTPGPLYEQYF. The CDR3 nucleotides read TGTGCCACCAAAACCCCTGGGCCTCTCTACGAGCAGTACTTC.